The clone carrying this T cell receptor beta chain was seen many times. Its antigen remains unidentified. Per germline, CDR1 SGHRS and CDR2 YFSETQ. This CDR3 is 15 amino acids long. Trimming left V 1 base short and J 4 bases short, with 14 bases between. The data are from a study of response to subunit inactivated influenza vaccine. Study observations and caveats: That few new T cells are recruited by each seasonal influenza vaccination was the authors' suggestion.

TCRdb used MiXCR to reprocess the RT-PCR reads, holding one entry per CDR3 protein. The profile shows fewer than 600,000 distinct CDR3 sequences, around 7.9% of them singletons. V gene TRBV5-1 combines with J gene TRBJ1-2; D gene uncertain. This clonotype was obtained from a man in his fifties or sixties who received an inactivated influenza vaccine. Here the sequenced sample was PBMCs from blood, taken 23 to 25 months after vaccination. CDR3 DNA: TGCGCCAGCAGCTTGATAGGTGAAAACGGCTATGGCTACACCTTC. It specifies CASSLIGENGYGYTF. Based on the CDR3 plus reference TRBV5-1 and TRBJ1-2, the full variable domain is KAGVTQTPRYLIKTRGQQVTLSCSPISGHRSVSWYQQTPGQGLQFLFEYFSETQRNKGNFPGRFSGRQFSNSRSEMNVSTLELGDSALYLCASSLIGENGYGYTFGSGTRLTVV.